The 11 T cell receptor beta chains listed next were all sequenced from one sample in a study of naive and memory T cell subsets. Treatment given: skin biopsy from PPD injection site in Mantoux-positive individual. A UMI-containing oligonucleotide was joined by 3' ligation to the TCR cDNA template. The SP2 primer and nested alpha and beta constant region primers amplified ligated cDNA in four rounds. TCRdb reprocessed the UMI-ligation and nested PCR reads via MiXCR and lists one record per CDR3 protein. This sample has around 35,000 distinct CDR3 sequences, with 11% found just once. Specimen: skin, collected from a tuberculin skin test site. The receptors were sampled from an adult in good health.

This clonotype was seen repeatedly, ten times or more. The rearrangement uses TRBV6-2 or TRBV6-3 and TRBJ1-1; possibly TRBD1 for D (5 bases). CDR1 is MNHEY and CDR2 is SVGEGT in the germline V gene. Trimming removed 6 bases at V and 1 base at J, with 12 bases between. CDR3 size: 14 residues. The CDR3 DNA reads TGTGCCAGCAGCCGGACAATCGCGAACACTGAAGCTTTCTTT. This translates into CASSRTIANTEAFF.

This clonotype was seen at least ten times. The rearrangement links TRBV7-8 to TRBJ1-2; D is unclear. The CDR3 extends over 13 amino acids. Per the germline V gene, CDR1 is SGHVS and CDR2 is FQNEAQ. The ends were cut back, 3 bases at V and 7 bases at J, with 12 bases in the middle. CDR3 in amino acids: CASSFMEGGGYTF. CDR3 nucleotides: TGTGCCAGCAGCTTTATGGAAGGTGGTGGCTACACCTTC.

This clonotype has ten or more counts. The chain carries TRBV7-3 and TRBJ1-5; D unclear. The CDR3 consists of 11 residues. Germline V CDR1 and CDR2: SGHTA, FQGTGA. V was pared by 1 base and J by 5 bases, with 0 bases between. Here the CDR3 reads CASSLNQPQHF. As DNA, the CDR3 is TGTGCCAGCAGCTTAAATCAGCCCCAGCATTTT.

This clonotype was observed at least ten times. The chain is built from TRBV27 and TRBJ2-3, with D perhaps being TRBD1 or TRBD2 (5 bases each). The CDR3 length is 14 residues. Germline CDR1 reads MNHEY; CDR2 reads SMNVEV (reference sequence). V dropped 4 bases and J dropped 4 bases, with 12 bases sitting between them. Here the CDR3 reads CASSSLGTPDTQYF. CDR3 in DNA: TGTGCCAGCAGTTCCCTTGGGACCCCAGATACGCAGTATTTT.

The sample holds many counts of this clonotype. This chain links TRBV7-3 with TRBJ2-3, with D unresolved. This CDR3 comprises 14 residues. The V gene's germline CDR1 is SGHTA and CDR2 FQGTGA. The V end lost 5 bases, the J end lost 3 bases, and 12 bases lay between the germline ends. CDR3 loop: CASSPRALTDTQYF. The CDR3 DNA sequence: TGTGCCAGCAGCCCCCGAGCCCTTACAGATACGCAGTATTTT.

This clonotype was counted only a few times. This chain links TRBV20-1 with TRBJ2-2; D remains unclear. The ends were cut back, 0 bases at V and 6 bases at J, with 14 bases in the middle. The CDR3 runs 15 residues. The germline V gene encodes CDR1 DFQATT and CDR2 SNEGSKA (reference sequence). The CDR3 spells CSARDSLRAPGELFF. In DNA form, the CDR3 reads TGCAGTGCTAGAGACTCGCTCCGGGCCCCCGGGGAGCTGTTTTTT.

In its sample, this clonotype was seen many times. The chain has TRBV10-3 and TRBJ2-3; 9 positions match TRBD2. The CDR3 is 15 amino acids. Germline-derived CDR1 and CDR2 are ENHRY and SYGVKD. The ends lost 10 bases at V and 0 bases at J; junction bases unmatched: 8. This CDR3 is CATGRTSESTDTQYF. CDR3 bases: TGTGCCACCGGACGGACTAGCGAGAGCACAGATACGCAGTATTTT.

This clonotype was seen repeatedly, ten times or more. The V and J genes are TRBV11-3 and TRBJ2-6, with D unresolved. Germline V gene lookup returns CDR1 SGHNT and CDR2 YENEEA. V was clipped by 1 base and J by 7 bases, with 8 bases between them. CDR3 size: 14 residues. Here the CDR3 reads CASSLGSGANVLTF. For the CDR3, the DNA is TGTGCCAGCAGCTTAGGGTCCGGTGCCAACGTCCTGACTTTC.

The V gene is TRBV28, the J gene TRBJ2-4; D remains ambiguous. The CDR3 consists of 16 residues. The V gene's germline CDR1 is MDHEN and CDR2 SYDVKM. V shed 4 bases and J shed 0 bases, with 13 bases lying between them. The CDR3 nucleotides are TGTGCCAGCAGTTGGGGTTTAAATTTAGCCAAAAACATTCAGTACTTC. This gives the protein CASSWGLNLAKNIQYF.

The V and J genes are TRBV19 and TRBJ1-1, with no clear D. CDR3 size: 13 residues. The ends were cut back, 3 bases at V and 8 bases at J, with 13 bases in the middle. In germline, CDR1 is LNHDA, CDR2 SQIVND (reference sequence). CDR3 bases: TGTGCCAGTAGTATCCGGTCCTCACACGAAGCTTTCTTT. Protein product: CASSIRSSHEAFF.

As regards this clonotype: With a much larger clone just one base away, this may be a read error. The V call is TRBV5-1, the J call TRBJ2-5; D is unclear. CDR3 size: 10 residues. From germline, CDR1 is SGHRS and CDR2 YFSETQ. The germline V and J ends were trimmed by 6 bases and 5 bases, with 5 bases remaining between them. The CDR3 DNA reads as TGCGCCAGCATTAGGGAGACCCAGTACTTC. It is translated as CASIRETQYF.